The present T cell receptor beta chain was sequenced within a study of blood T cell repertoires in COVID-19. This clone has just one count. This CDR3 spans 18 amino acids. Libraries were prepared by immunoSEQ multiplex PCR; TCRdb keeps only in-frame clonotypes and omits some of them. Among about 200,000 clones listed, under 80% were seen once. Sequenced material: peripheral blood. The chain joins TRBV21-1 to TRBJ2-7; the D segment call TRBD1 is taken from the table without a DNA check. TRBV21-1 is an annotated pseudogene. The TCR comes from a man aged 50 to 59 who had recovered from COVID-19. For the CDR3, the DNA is TGTGCCAGCAGCAGAAAGGGACCGTACAGGGCGGAATTCTACGAGCAGTACTTC. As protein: CASSRKGPYRAEFYEQYF.